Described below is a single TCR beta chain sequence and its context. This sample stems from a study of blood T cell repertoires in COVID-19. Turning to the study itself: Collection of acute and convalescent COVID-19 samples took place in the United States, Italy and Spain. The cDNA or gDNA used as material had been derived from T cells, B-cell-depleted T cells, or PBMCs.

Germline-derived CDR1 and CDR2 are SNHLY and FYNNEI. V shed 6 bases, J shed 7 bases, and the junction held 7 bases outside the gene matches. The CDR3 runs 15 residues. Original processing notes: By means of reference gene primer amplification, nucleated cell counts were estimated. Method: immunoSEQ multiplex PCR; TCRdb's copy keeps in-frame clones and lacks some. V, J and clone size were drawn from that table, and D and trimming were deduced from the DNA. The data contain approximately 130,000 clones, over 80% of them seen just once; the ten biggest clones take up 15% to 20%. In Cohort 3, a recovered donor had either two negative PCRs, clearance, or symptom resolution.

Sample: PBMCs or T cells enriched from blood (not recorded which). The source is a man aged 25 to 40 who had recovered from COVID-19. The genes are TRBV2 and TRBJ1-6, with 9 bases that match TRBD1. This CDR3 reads CASSGQGTLNSPLHF. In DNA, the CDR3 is TGTGCCAGCAGCGGACAGGGGACCCTAAATTCACCCCTCCACTTT.